Below, one T cell receptor (beta chain) is given with its context. The antigen remains undetermined. The data derive from a study of cytomegalovirus exposure and HLA in healthy donors. V lost 4 bases and J lost 4, with 7 bases in between. The CDR3 has 12 residues. CDR1 and CDR2 (germline): SGHDN, FVKESK. The PCR made use of 60 Vbeta and 13 Jbeta primers. The protocol was immunoSEQ multiplex PCR, while the TCRdb copy is restricted to in-frame clones and leaves out a portion. The sample yields approximately 200,000 clones, about 86% seen once. Study-wide findings and caveats: Accurate predictions that matched the HLA-A and HLA-B alleles of most subjects were reportedly made from TCR beta sequences. It is likely that the observed cluster of highly shared sequence variants was a sequencing artifact.

This chain links TRBV14 with TRBJ1-2; tentative D call: TRBD1 (5 bases). The specimen was PBMCs. The source is a woman between 18 and 29 years old in good health and CMV-seropositive. CDR3 residues: CASSRQLYGYTF. The CDR3 nucleotides read TGTGCCAGCAGCCGACAGCTCTATGGCTACACCTTC. The whole variable domain, remainder taken from reference TRBV14 and TRBJ1-2, is EAGVTQFPSHSVIEKGQTVTLRCDPISGHDNLYWYRRVMGKEIKFLLHFVKESKQDESGMPNNRFLAERTGGTYSTLKVQPAELEDSGVYFCASSRQLYGYTFGSGTRLTVV.